The rows below give T cell receptor beta chains drawn from one sample of a study of T cells in localized non-small cell lung cancer. Using immunoSEQ multiplex PCR, the repertoire was profiled, and TCRdb retains in-frame clones only, with some absent. Of about 59,000 clones listed, about 87% were seen once; the top ten hold roughly a fifth. This sample comprised peripheral blood, obtained before any cancer treatment. Receptors were obtained from a man aged 40 to 70 with stage I squamous cell lung carcinoma. The CDR3 runs from the conserved cysteine through the conserved F or W. The order of the fields is D gene, J gene, V gene, clone size, CDR3 protein, CDR3 DNA. The D gene is left open where the match is weak. Clone sizes are given selectively: once, few, many, or a class where the clone is expanded.

.	TRBJ1-3	TRBV5-1	.	CASSLARPSRNTIYF	TGCGCCAGCAGCTTAGCCAGGCCGTCGAGGAACACCATATATTTT
.	TRBJ2-3	TRBV5-1	.	CASRKADTQYF	TGCGCCAGCAGGAAGGCAGATACGCAGTATTTT
.	TRBJ1-5	TRBV7-2	few	CASSLHGNQPQHF	TGTGCCAGCAGCTTACACGGGAATCAGCCCCAGCATTTT
.	TRBJ1-2	TRBV11-3	.	CASSPDGNYGYTF	TGTGCCAGCAGCCCAGACGGGAACTATGGCTACACCTTC
.	TRBJ1-1	TRBV18	.	CASSPLGGRTEAFF	TGTGCCAGCTCACCACTGGGGGGTAGGACTGAAGCTTTCTTT
TRBD1	TRBJ2-7	TRBV5-1	.	CASSLAGRTGSYEQYF	TGCGCCAGCAGCTTGGCGGGTAGGACAGGGAGCTACGAGCAGTACTTC
.	TRBJ2-7	TRBV10-1	.	CASGSSSYEQYF	TGCGCCAGCGGAAGCAGCTCCTACGAGCAGTACTTC
TRBD2	TRBJ2-1	TRBV7-3	.	CASSPGLTHNEQFF	TGTGCCAGCAGCCCGGGACTAACCCACAATGAGCAGTTCTTC
.	TRBJ2-7	TRBV11-3	.	CASSSDASSYEQYF	TGTGCCAGCAGCTCGGACGCGAGCTCCTACGAGCAGTACTTC
.	TRBJ1-5	TRBV4-2	.	CASSPGGRAGAHSDQPQHF	TGTGCCAGCAGCCCGGGTGGTAGGGCAGGGGCCCACTCTGATCAGCCCCAGCATTTT
TRBD1	TRBJ2-3	TRBV29-1	.	CSVGGQGDDTQYF	TGCAGCGTGGGGGGACAGGGAGATGATACGCAGTATTTT
.	TRBJ2-1	TRBV28	.	CASGGYDEQFF	TGTGCCAGCGGGGGGTACGATGAGCAGTTCTTC
.	TRBJ1-1	TRBV6-1	.	CASSVGPGASTEAFF	TGTGCCAGCAGTGTGGGCCCGGGGGCAAGCACTGAAGCTTTCTTT
.	TRBJ2-3	TRBV27	.	CASSLDGTDTQYF	TGTGCCAGCAGTTTAGATGGCACAGATACGCAGTATTTT
.	TRBJ1-1	TRBV28	.	CASRNSMNTEAFF	TGTGCCAGCAGAAACAGTATGAACACTGAAGCTTTCTTT
.	TRBJ1-3	TRBV29-1	.	CSAAGGRGFGNTIYF	TGCAGCGCCGCGGGTGGCAGGGGATTTGGAAACACCATATATTTT
TRBD2	TRBJ2-3	TRBV2	.	CASRGTSPAEVGTQYF	TGTGCCAGCAGGGGGACTAGCCCTGCTGAGGTTGGTACGCAGTATTTT
TRBD1	TRBJ2-1	TRBV5-4	.	CASSLTGVYNEQFF	TGTGCCAGCAGCTTGACAGGGGTCTACAATGAGCAGTTCTTC
.	TRBJ1-1	TRBV27	.	CASSFFKGPGGTEAFF	TGTGCCAGCAGTTTCTTCAAAGGGCCCGGCGGGACTGAAGCTTTCTTT
TRBD1	TRBJ2-5	TRBV6-5	.	CASSYSQGWATQYF	TGTGCCAGCAGTTACTCACAGGGGTGGGCGACCCAGTACTTC
.	TRBJ2-7	TRBV18	.	CASSPPDNYEQYF	TGTGCCAGCTCACCTCCGGACAACTACGAGCAGTACTTC
.	TRBJ2-1	TRBV9	.	CASSAGRNEQFF	TGTGCCAGCAGCGCGGGCAGGAATGAGCAGTTCTTC